This TCR beta chain was observed in a study of cytomegalovirus exposure and HLA in healthy donors. It was with 60 Vbeta and 13 Jbeta primers that the PCR ran. Assay used: immunoSEQ multiplex PCR; TCRdb lists only in-frame clones, some missing. The data contain about 120,000 clones, roughly two thirds of them singletons. In regard to this clone: An end of the junction does not agree with germline; a read error may underlie this.

The clonotype originates from a man aged 30 to 39 in good health and CMV-seropositive. Sequences were obtained from PBMCs.

The CDR3 region has the DNA TGTGCTAGCAGCGAATCCGGGACAGGGGGTATCAATGAGCAGTTCTTC. It specifies CASSESGTGGINEQFF. The V call is TRBV7-7, the J call TRBJ2-1, with 11 bases matching TRBD1. The V gene's germline CDR1 is SSHAT and CDR2 FNYEAQ (reference sequence). The CDR3 is made up of 16 amino acids.